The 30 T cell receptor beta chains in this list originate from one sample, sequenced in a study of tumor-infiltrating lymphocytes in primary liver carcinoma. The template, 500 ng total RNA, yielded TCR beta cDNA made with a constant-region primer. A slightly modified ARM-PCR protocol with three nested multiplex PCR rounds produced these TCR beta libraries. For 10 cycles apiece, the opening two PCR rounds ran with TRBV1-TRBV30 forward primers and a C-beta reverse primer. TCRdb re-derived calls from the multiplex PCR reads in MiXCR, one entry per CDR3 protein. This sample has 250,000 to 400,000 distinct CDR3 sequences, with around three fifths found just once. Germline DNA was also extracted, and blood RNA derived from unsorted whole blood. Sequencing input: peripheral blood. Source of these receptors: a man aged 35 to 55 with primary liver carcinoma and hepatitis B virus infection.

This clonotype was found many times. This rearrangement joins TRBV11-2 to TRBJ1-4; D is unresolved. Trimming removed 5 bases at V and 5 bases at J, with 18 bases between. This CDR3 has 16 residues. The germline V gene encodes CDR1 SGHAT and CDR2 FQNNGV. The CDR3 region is CASSKTPGGTNEKLFF. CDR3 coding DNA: TGTGCCAGCAGCAAGACTCCAGGAGGAACAAATGAAAAACTGTTTTTT.

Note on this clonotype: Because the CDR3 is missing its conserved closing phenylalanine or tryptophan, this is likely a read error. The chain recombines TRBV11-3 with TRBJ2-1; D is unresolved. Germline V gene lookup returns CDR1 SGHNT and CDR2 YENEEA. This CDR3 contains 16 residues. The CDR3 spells CASSNTGTNSYNEQFS. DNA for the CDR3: TGTGCTAGCAGTAACACCGGTACTAACTCCTACAATGAGCAGTTCTCC.

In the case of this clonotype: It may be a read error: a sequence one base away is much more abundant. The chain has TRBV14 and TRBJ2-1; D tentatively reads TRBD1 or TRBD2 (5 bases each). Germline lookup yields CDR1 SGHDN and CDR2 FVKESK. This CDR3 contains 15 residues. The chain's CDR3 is CASSQPGSSCNEQFF. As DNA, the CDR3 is TGTGCCAGCAGCCAACCAGGGAGCTCCTGCAATGAGCAGTTCTTC.

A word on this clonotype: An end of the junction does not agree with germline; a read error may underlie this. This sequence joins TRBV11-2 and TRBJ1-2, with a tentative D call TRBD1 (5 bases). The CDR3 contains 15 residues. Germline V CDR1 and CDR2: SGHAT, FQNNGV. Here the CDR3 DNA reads TGTTCCAGCAGCTTAGCCCTGACAGTTAGCTATGGCTACACCTTC. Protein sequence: CSSSLALTVSYGYTF.

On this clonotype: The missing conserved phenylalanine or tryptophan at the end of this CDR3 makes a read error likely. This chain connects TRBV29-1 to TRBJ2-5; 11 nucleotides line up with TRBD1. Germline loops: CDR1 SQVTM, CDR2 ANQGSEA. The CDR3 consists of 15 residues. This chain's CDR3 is CSAEVDRGRAETQYL. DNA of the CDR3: TGCAGCGCTGAAGTGGACAGGGGGCGAGCAGAGACCCAGTACTTA.

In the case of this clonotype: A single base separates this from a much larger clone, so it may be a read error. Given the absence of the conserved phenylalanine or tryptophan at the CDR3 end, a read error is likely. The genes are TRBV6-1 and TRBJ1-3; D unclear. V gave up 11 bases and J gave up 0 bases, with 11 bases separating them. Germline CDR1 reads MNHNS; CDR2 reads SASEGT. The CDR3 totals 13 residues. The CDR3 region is CASEGHSGNTIYS. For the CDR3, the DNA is TGTGCCTCCGAAGGTCACTCTGGAAACACCATATATTCT.

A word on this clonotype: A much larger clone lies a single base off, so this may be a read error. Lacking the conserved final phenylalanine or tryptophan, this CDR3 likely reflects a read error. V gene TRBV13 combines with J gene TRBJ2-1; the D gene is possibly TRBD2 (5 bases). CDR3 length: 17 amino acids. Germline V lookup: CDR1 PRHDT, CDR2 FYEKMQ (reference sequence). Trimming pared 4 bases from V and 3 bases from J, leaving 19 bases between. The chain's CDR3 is CASSSSRTSRSYNEQFI. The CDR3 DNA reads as TGTGCCAGCAGCTCTAGCAGAACTAGTCGGAGCTACAATGAGCAGTTCATC.

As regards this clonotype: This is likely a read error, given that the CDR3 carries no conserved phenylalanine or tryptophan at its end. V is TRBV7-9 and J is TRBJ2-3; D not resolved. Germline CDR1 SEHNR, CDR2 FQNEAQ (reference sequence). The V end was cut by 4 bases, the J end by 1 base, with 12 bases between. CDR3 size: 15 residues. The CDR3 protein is CASSSMGGGTDTQYI. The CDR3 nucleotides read TGTGCCAGCAGCTCCATGGGCGGAGGCACAGATACGCAGTATATT.

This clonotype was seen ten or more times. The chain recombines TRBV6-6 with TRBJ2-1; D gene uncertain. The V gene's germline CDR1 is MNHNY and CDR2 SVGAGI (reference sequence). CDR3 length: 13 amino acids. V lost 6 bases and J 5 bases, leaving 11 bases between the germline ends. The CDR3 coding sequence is TGTGCCAGCAGCCCACGCATCGACAATGAGCAGTTCTTC. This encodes CASSPRIDNEQFF.

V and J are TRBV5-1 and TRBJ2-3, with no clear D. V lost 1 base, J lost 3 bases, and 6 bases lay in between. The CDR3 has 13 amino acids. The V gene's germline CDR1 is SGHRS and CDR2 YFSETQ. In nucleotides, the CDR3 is TGCGCCAGCAGCTTGAGTTTGACAGATACGCAGTATTTT. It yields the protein CASSLSLTDTQYF.

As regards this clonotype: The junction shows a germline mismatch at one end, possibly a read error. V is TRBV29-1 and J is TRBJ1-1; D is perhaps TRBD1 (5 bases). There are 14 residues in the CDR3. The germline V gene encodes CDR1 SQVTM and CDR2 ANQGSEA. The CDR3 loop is CSVDSAGSYSEAFF. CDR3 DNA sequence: TGCAGCGTTGATTCGGCAGGGAGTTATAGTGAAGCCTTCTTT.

The CDR3 DNA sequence: TGTGCCAGCATCGCCGGGGCAGGCTTCTATGGCTACACCTTC. Translated: CASIAGAGFYGYTF. The chain is built from TRBV11-2 and TRBJ1-2; TRBD1 might be the D (5 bases). Trimming removed 7 bases at V and 4 bases at J, with 16 bases between. The germline V gene encodes CDR1 SGHAT and CDR2 FQNNGV. The CDR3 covers 14 residues.

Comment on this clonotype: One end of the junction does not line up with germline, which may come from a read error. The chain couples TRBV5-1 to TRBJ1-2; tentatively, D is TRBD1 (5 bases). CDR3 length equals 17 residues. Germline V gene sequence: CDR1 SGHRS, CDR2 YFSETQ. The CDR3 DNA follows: TGCGCCTGCAAGATCGGGACGGCTACCCCGGGGGGTCGTGGCTGCACCTTC. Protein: CACKIGTATPGGRGCTF.

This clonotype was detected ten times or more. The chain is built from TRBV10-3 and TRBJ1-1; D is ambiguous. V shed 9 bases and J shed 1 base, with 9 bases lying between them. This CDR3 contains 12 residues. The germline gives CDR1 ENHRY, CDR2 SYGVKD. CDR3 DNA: TGTGCCATAAAACGGGCGAACACTGAAGCTTTCTTT. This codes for CAIKRANTEAFF.

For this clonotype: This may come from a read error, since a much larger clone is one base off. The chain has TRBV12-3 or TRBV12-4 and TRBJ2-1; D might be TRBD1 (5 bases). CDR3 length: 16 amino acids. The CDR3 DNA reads TGTGCCAGCAGTTTAGGGAGTAGGGGATCCTACAATGAGGAGTTCTTC. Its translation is CASSLGSRGSYNEEFF.

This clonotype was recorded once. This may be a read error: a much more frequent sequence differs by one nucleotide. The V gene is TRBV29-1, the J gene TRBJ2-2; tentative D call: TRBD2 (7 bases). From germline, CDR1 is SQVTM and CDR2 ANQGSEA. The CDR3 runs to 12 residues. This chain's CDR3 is CREGGRTGELFF. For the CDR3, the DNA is TGCAGAGAGGGGGGGCGAACCGGGGAGCTGTTTTTT.

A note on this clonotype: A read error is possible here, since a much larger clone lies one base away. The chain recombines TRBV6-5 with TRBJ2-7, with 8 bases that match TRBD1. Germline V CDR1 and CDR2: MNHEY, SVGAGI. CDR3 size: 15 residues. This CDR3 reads CASSYGDRFSCEQYF. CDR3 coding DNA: TGTGCCAGCAGTTACGGGGACAGGTTCTCCTGCGAGCAGTACTTC.

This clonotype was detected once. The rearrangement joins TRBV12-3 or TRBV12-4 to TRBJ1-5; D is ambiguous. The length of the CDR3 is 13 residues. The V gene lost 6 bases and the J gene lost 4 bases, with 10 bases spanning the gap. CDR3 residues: CASSSRENQPQHF. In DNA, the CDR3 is TGTGCCAGCAGCAGTAGGGAAAATCAGCCCCAGCATTTT.

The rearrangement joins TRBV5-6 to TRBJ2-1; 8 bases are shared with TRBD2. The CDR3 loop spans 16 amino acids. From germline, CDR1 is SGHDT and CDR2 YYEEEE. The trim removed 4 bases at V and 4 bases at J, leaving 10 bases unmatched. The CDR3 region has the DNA TGTGCCAGCAGCCCGAGTGGACTAGCCCTGTACAATGAGCAGTTCTTC. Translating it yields CASSPSGLALYNEQFF.

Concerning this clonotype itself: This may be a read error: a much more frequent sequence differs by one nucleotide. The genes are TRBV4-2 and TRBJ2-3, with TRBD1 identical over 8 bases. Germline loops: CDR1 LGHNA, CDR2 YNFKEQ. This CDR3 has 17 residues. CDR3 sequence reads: CACSQDGRTGSSDTQYF. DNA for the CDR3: TGTGCCTGCAGCCAAGATGGGAGGACAGGGAGCTCAGATACGCAGTATTTT.

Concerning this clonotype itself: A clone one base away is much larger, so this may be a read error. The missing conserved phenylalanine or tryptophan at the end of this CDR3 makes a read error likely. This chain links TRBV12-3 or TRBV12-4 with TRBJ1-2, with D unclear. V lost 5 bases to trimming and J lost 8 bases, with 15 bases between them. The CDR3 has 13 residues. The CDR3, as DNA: TGTGCCAGCAGTCCCGAGAGGGAGTACGGCTACACCTCC. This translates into CASSPEREYGYTS.

CDR3 region: CASSQGAGRNQPQHF. The DNA of the CDR3 is TGTGCCAGCAGCCAAGGTGCAGGGCGGAATCAGCCCCAGCATTTT. The rearrangement uses TRBV14 and TRBJ1-5, with D perhaps matching TRBD1 (5 bases). Germline CDR1 SGHDN, CDR2 FVKESK. This CDR3 contains 15 residues. Trimming left V 1 base short and J 4 bases short, with 11 bases between.

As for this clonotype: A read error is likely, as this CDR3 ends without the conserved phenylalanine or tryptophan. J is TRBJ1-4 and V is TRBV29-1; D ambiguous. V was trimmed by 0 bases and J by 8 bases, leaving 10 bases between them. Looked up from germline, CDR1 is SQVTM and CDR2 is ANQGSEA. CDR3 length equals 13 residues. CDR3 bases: TGCAGCGTTGAAGATCAGCTAGGGGAAAAACTGTTTTCT. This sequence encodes CSVEDQLGEKLFS.

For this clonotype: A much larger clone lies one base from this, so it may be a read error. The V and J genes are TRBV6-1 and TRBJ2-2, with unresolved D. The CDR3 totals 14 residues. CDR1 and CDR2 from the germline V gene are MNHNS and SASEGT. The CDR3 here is CVSLPWVSTGELFF. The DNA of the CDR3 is TGTGTCAGCCTACCTTGGGTGTCCACCGGGGAGCTGTTTTTT.

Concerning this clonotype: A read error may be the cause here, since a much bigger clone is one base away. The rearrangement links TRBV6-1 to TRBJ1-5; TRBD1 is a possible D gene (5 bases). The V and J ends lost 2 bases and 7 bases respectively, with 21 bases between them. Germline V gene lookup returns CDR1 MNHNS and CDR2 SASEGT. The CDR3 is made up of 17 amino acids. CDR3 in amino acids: CASSEIWGNSGRQPQHF. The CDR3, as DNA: TGTGCCAGCAGTGAAATATGGGGCAACTCGGGCCGGCAGCCCCAGCATTTT.

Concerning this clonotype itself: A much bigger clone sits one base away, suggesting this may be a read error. In DNA form, the CDR3 reads TGTGTCACCCTGGGACAGGGGGATCAGCCCCAGCATTTT. Translation gives CVTLGQGDQPQHF. The J gene is TRBJ1-5, the V gene TRBV10-3, with TRBD1 matching over 11 bases. Germline V gives CDR1 ENHRY, CDR2 SYGVKD. The CDR3 loop spans 13 amino acids.

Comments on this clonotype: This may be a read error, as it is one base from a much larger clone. The CDR3 nucleotides are TGTGCCAGCAGAGGGGGCAGCACAGATACGCAGTATTTT. It translates to CASRGGSTDTQYF. J is TRBJ2-3 and V is TRBV12-3 or TRBV12-4; TRBD1 agrees at 7 bases. There are 13 residues in the CDR3. J gave up 0 bases and V 6 bases, and 0 bases lay outside the gene matches.

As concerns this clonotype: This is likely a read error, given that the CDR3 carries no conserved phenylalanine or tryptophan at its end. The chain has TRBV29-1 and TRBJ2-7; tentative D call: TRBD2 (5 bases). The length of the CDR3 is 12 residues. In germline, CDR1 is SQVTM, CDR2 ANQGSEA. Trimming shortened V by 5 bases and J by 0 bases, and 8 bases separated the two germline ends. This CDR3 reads CSVISGSYEQYY. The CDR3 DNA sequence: TGCAGCGTTATCAGCGGCTCCTACGAGCAGTACTAC.

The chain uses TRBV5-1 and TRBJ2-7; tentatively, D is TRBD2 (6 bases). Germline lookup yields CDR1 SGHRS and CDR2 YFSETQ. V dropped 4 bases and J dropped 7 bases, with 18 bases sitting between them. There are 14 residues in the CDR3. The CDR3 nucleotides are TGCGCCAGCAGCCACGGGACTCACCGGGGTGAGCAGTACTTC. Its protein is CASSHGTHRGEQYF.

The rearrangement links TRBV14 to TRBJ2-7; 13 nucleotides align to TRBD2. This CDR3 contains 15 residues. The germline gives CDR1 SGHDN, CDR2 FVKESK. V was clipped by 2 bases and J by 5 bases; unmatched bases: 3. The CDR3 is CASSQPGLAGNEQYF. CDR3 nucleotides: TGTGCCAGCAGCCAACCGGGACTAGCGGGGAACGAGCAGTACTTC.